What follows are 20 T cell receptor beta chains derived from one specimen sequenced in a study of OX40 agonist ivuxolimab in advanced cancers. The method was immunoSEQ multiplex PCR; TCRdb's version includes in-frame clones alone and lacks a portion of them. Here the sample spans around 80,000 clones, approximately 92% being singletons. The material sequenced was CD4+ or CD8+ T cells sorted from blood, taken in a trial of the OX40 agonist ivuxolimab. The receptor set was obtained from an adult with an advanced solid tumor such as melanoma, head and neck, liver or kidney cancer.

The chain links TRBV13 to TRBJ2-7, with D possibly matching TRBD1 (6 bases). The CDR3 is 14 residues long. The V gene's germline CDR1 is PRHDT and CDR2 FYEKMQ (reference sequence). V lost 5 bases to trimming and J lost 3 bases, with 14 bases between them. The CDR3, as DNA: TGTGCCAGCAGCCATAGGGGGAGTCACTACGAGCAGTACTTC. This translates into CASSHRGSHYEQYF.

Only one count was recorded for this clone. The chain couples TRBV29-1 to TRBJ1-1; D unclear. Looked up from germline, CDR1 is SQVTM and CDR2 is ANQGSEA. The CDR3 runs 13 residues. Trimming took 1 base from V and 1 from J, leaving 7 bases between them. DNA of the CDR3: TGCAGCGTTGAAGGGGCCGAGAACACTGAAGCTTTCTTT. Its translation: CSVEGAENTEAFF.

The chain joins TRBV19 to TRBJ2-7, with 7 bases identical to TRBD1. Germline V gives CDR1 LNHDA, CDR2 SQIVND (reference sequence). The ends lost 5 bases at V and 0 bases at J; junction bases unmatched: 4. CDR3 length: 14 amino acids. The CDR3 protein is CASSAGTASYEQYF. DNA for the CDR3: TGTGCCAGTAGTGCCGGGACAGCCTCCTACGAGCAGTACTTC.

The V call is TRBV29-1, the J call TRBJ2-1; 7 bases map to TRBD2. Per germline, CDR1 SQVTM and CDR2 ANQGSEA. The CDR3 contains 14 residues. J gave up 8 bases and V 4 bases, and 11 bases lay outside the gene matches. The CDR3 here is CSVGGWGGDDEQFF. The CDR3 DNA sequence: TGCAGCGTTGGAGGGTGGGGGGGGGACGATGAGCAGTTCTTC.

The chain uses TRBV27 and TRBJ2-6, with TRBD1 as a possible D gene (6 bases). From germline, CDR1 is MNHEY and CDR2 SMNVEV (reference sequence). V was cut by 3 bases and J by 0 bases, with 12 bases left in between. This CDR3 has 17 residues. CDR3 DNA: TGTGCCAGCAGTTTTCTGGGGGCCTTCTCTGGGGCCAACGTCCTGACTTTC. Translation gives CASSFLGAFSGANVLTF.

V and J are TRBV27 and TRBJ2-7, with D perhaps given as TRBD1 or TRBD2 (7 bases each). Trimming cost V 0 bases and J 0 bases, with 12 bases left between them. Per germline, CDR1 MNHEY and CDR2 SMNVEV (reference sequence). CDR3 size: 16 residues. The DNA for the CDR3 is TGTGCCAGCAGTTTATCGAGCGGGACAGTCTCCTACGAGCAGTACTTC. This translates into CASSLSSGTVSYEQYF.

Only a few counts were recorded for this clone. The chain couples TRBV7-9 to TRBJ1-1; D possibly corresponds to TRBD1 (5 bases). From germline, CDR1 is SEHNR and CDR2 FQNEAQ (reference sequence). The CDR3 contains 13 residues. V lost 6 bases to trimming and J lost 6 bases, with 14 bases between them. CDR3 in DNA: TGTGCCAGCAGTTCCATGGGACGGGCTGAAGCTTTCTTT. Protein: CASSSMGRAEAFF. Full variable domain (outside the CDR3, taken from reference TRBV7-9 and TRBJ1-1): DTGVSQNPRHKITKRGQNVTFRCDPISEHNRLYWYRQTLGQGPEFLTYFQNEAQLEKSRLLSDRFSAERPKGSFSTLEIQRTEQGDSAMYLCASSSMGRAEAFFGQGTRLTVV.

CDR3 DNA: TGTGCCAGCAGCAAAGACCGCGGGGGCTACACCTTC. Translating gives CASSKDRGGYTF. The V call is TRBV9, the J call TRBJ1-2; D gene ambiguous. The CDR3 consists of 12 residues. Germline assignment: CDR1 SGDLS and CDR2 YYNGEE. V lost 4 bases, J lost 8 bases, and 12 bases lay in between.

The chain joins TRBV9 to TRBJ2-7, with 10 bases that match TRBD1. CDR1 and CDR2 (germline): SGDLS, YYNGEE. This CDR3 spans 15 amino acids. The V gene end was trimmed by 3 bases and the J gene end by 0 bases; junction bases not matched to a gene: 3. CDR3 in amino acids: CASSARDRGSYEQYF. CDR3 bases: TGTGCCAGCAGCGCCCGGGACAGGGGCTCCTACGAGCAGTACTTC. The variable domain in full, completed from reference TRBV9 and TRBJ2-7, reads DSGVTQTPKHLITATGQRVTLRCSPRSGDLSVYWYQQSLDQGLQFLIQYYNGEERAKGNILERFSAQQFPDLHSELNLSSLELGDSALYFCASSARDRGSYEQYFGPGTRLTVT.

The J gene is TRBJ2-1, the V gene TRBV9; TRBD1 or TRBD2 may be the D gene (5 bases each). Per germline, CDR1 SGDLS and CDR2 YYNGEE. CDR3 length: 11 residues. V was cut by 3 bases and J by 10 bases, with 8 bases left in between. The chain's CDR3 is CASSAGTEQFF. DNA of the CDR3: TGTGCCAGCAGCGCCGGGACCGAGCAGTTCTTC.

The chain couples TRBV7-9 to TRBJ2-7, with D maybe TRBD1 (6 bases). Germline-derived CDR1 and CDR2 are SEHNR and FQNEAQ (reference sequence). V was shortened by 0 bases and J by 5 bases, with 11 bases between the two germline ends. This CDR3 contains 14 residues. CDR3 bases: TGTGCCAGCAGCTTAGCGGGGTCAGGGGACGAGCAGTACTTC. The encoded protein is CASSLAGSGDEQYF.

V gene TRBV6-5 combines with J gene TRBJ2-7, with TRBD1 matching over 10 bases. The CDR3 is made up of 14 amino acids. Germline assignment: CDR1 MNHEY and CDR2 SVGAGI. The ends lost 6 bases at V and 2 bases at J; junction bases unmatched: 4. The CDR3 spells CASSRDRGAYEQYF. DNA for the CDR3: TGTGCCAGCAGCCGGGACAGGGGAGCCTACGAGCAGTACTTC.

The rearrangement joins TRBV9 to TRBJ2-7; 7 bases line up with TRBD1. With V trimmed by 0 bases and J by 0 bases, 3 bases remained unmatched. This CDR3 region has 15 residues. Germline CDR1 reads SGDLS; CDR2 reads YYNGEE. CDR3 region: CASSVGRQGSYEQYF. The CDR3 bases are TGTGCCAGCAGCGTAGGGAGACAGGGCTCCTACGAGCAGTACTTC.

This clone was detected only once. The J gene is TRBJ2-1, the V gene TRBV2, with 11 bases aligning to TRBD2. The CDR3 has 15 amino acids. V lost 8 bases, J lost 3 bases, and 6 bases stayed unmatched. Germline loops: CDR1 SNHLY, CDR2 FYNNEI. The CDR3 coding sequence is TGTGCCAGCGGAATAGCGGGGGGGATCTACAATGAGCAGTTCTTC. It is translated as CASGIAGGIYNEQFF.

The chain is built from TRBV12-5 and TRBJ1-3; tentatively, D is TRBD1 (5 bases). The CDR3 is 15 residues long. V gave up 0 bases and J gave up 4 bases, with 10 bases separating them. CDR1 LGHNT and CDR2 FRNRAP come from the germline V gene. CDR3 sequence reads: CASGLVESGGNTIYF. The CDR3 DNA reads as TGTGCTAGTGGTTTGGTGGAGTCAGGGGGAAACACCATATATTTT.

The V and J genes are TRBV5-5 and TRBJ2-5; TRBD1 agrees at 8 bases. In germline, CDR1 is SGHKS, CDR2 YYEKEE (reference sequence). Trimming at V came to 0 bases and at J to 4 bases, leaving 2 bases not matched to a gene. This CDR3 region has 14 residues. The CDR3: CASSLDTGGETQYF. The CDR3 DNA is TGTGCCAGCAGCTTGGATACAGGGGGAGAGACCCAGTACTTC.

This chain uses TRBV6-4 with TRBJ2-1; 7 nucleotides agree with TRBD2. With 6 bases clipped from V and 14 bases from J, the junction kept 10 bases outside the gene matches. Germline loops: CDR1 MRHNA, CDR2 SNTAGT. The CDR3 sequence is 12 residues long. DNA of the CDR3: TGTGCCAGCAGCGACATCGGGACTACGAAGTTCTTC. Protein: CASSDIGTTKFF.

The chain is built from TRBV4-1 and TRBJ2-7; 7 bases line up with TRBD2. V trimming: 4 bases; J trimming: 0 bases; junction bases outside the gene matches: 9. CDR1 and CDR2 (germline): MGHRA, YSYEKL. The CDR3 runs 16 residues. The CDR3 DNA follows: TGCGCCAGCAGCCCGCTTCTCGGGGGGAGCTCCTACGAGCAGTACTTC. Its protein is CASSPLLGGSSYEQYF.

The chain links TRBV19 to TRBJ1-2; D uncertain. The CDR3 extends over 11 amino acids. Trimming took off 3 bases at V and 7 bases at J, with 6 bases between the two ends. Germline V CDR1 and CDR2: LNHDA, SQIVND (reference sequence). CDR3 DNA: TGTGCCAGTAGTATCGGGCTTGGCTACACCTTC. It yields the protein CASSIGLGYTF. The variable domain in full, with the rest retrieved from reference TRBV19 and TRBJ1-2, is DGGITQSPKYLFRKEGQNVTLSCEQNLNHDAMYWYRQDPGQGLRLIYYSQIVNDFQKGDIAEGYSVSREKKESFPLTVTSAQKNPTAFYLCASSIGLGYTFGSGTRLTVV.

This clone was seen once. The chain couples TRBV6-1 to TRBJ2-7, with D unclear. The CDR3 runs to 14 residues. V was shortened by 2 bases and J by 1 base, with 9 bases between the two germline ends. CDR1 and CDR2 from the germline V gene are MNHNS and SASEGT. CDR3 amino acids: CASSEQDLSYEQYF. CDR3 DNA: TGTGCCAGCAGTGAACAGGACCTTTCCTACGAGCAGTACTTC.